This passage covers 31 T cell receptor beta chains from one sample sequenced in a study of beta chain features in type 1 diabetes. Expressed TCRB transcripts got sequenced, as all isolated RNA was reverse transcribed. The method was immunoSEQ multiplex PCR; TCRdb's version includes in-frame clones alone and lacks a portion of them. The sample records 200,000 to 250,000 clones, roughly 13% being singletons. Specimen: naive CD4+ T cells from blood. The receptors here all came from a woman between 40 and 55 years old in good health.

As DNA, the CDR3 is TGTGCCAGCAGCCCCCGCGGGACAGGGAGGTACGAGCAGTACTTC. It is translated as CASSPRGTGRYEQYF. The rearrangement links TRBV7-8 to TRBJ2-7, with TRBD1 identical over 9 bases. The junction had 9 bases not matched to a gene; V was cut back by 5 bases and J by 4 bases. This CDR3 is 15 amino acids long. Germline V gene data show CDR1 as SGHVS and CDR2 as FQNEAQ.

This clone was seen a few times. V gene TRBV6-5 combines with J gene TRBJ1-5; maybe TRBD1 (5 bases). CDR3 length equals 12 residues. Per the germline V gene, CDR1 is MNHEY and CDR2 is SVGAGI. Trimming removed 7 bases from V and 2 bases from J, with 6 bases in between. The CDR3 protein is CASKGGNQPQHF. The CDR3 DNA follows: TGTGCCAGCAAAGGGGGCAATCAGCCCCAGCATTTT.

The CDR3 here is CASIDGQGAGYGYTF. The CDR3, as DNA: TGTGCCAGCATCGACGGACAGGGGGCAGGCTATGGCTACACCTTC. This chain joins TRBV6-6 and TRBJ1-2; 11 nucleotides agree with TRBD1. Germline-derived CDR1 and CDR2 are MNHNY and SVGAGI (reference sequence). The CDR3 runs 15 residues. Germline trimming cut 7 bases from V and 4 bases from J; bases unmatched to any gene: 8.

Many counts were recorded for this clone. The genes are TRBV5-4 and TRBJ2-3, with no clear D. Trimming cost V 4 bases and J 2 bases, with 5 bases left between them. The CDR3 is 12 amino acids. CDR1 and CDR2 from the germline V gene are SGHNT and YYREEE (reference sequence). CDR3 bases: TGTGCCAGCAGCGTATTCACAGATACGCAGTATTTT. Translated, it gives CASSVFTDTQYF.

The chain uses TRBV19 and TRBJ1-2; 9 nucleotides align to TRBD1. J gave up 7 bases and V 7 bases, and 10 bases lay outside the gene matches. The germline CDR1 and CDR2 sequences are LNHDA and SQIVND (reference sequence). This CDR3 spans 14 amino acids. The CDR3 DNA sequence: TGTGCCAGTAAGACAGGGGGAGCCGGGCTTGGCTACACCTTC. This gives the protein CASKTGGAGLGYTF.

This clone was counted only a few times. The CDR3 region is CASSFWRDRGQETQYF. In DNA form, the CDR3 reads TGTGCCAGCAGTTTCTGGAGGGACAGGGGACAAGAGACCCAGTACTTC. J is TRBJ2-5 and V is TRBV28, with 10 nucleotides matching TRBD1. CDR1 MDHEN and CDR2 SYDVKM come from the germline V gene. CDR3 length equals 16 residues. V dropped 3 bases and J dropped 2; count of bases not matched to a gene: 6.

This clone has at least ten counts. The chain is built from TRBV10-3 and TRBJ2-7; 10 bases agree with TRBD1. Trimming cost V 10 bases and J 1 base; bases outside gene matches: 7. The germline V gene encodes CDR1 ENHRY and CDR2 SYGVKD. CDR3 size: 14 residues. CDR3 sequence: CATSTGQGSYEQYF. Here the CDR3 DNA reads TGTGCCACTTCCACGGGACAGGGGTCCTACGAGCAGTACTTC.

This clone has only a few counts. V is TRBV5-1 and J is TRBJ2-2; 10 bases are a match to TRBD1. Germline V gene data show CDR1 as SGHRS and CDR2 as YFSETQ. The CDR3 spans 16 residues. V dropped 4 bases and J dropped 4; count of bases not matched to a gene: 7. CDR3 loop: CASSPDRGPGTGELFF. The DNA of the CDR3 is TGCGCCAGCAGCCCTGACAGGGGGCCGGGCACCGGGGAGCTGTTTTTT.

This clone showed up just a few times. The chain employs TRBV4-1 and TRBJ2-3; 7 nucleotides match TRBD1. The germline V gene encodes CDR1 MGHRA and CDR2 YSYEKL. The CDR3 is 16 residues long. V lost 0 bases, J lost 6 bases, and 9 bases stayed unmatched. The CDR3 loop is CASSQDSRGGPDTQYF. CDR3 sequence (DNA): TGCGCCAGCAGCCAAGATAGCAGAGGGGGCCCCGATACGCAGTATTTT.

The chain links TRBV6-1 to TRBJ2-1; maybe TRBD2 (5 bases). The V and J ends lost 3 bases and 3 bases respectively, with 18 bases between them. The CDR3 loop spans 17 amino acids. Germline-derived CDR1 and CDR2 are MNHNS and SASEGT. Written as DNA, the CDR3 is TGTGCCAGCAGTGAGATAATATCCCGGGGTAGCTACAATGAGCAGTTCTTC. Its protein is CASSEIISRGSYNEQFF.

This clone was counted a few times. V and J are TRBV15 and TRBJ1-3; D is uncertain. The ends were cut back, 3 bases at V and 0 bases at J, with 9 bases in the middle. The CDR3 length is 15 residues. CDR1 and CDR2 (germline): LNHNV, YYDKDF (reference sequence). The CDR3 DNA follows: TGTGCCACCAGCAGGTTAGGGAGCTCTGGAAACACCATATATTTT. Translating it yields CATSRLGSSGNTIYF.

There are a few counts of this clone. CDR3 coding DNA: TGCAGCGTTGGTCCGACAGGGGCCCTATCAGCTTTCTTT. This gives the protein CSVGPTGALSAFF. This chain joins TRBV29-1 and TRBJ1-1; 8 nucleotides line up with TRBD1. The CDR3 sequence is 13 residues long. V shed 4 bases and J 10 bases; nucleotides not matched to a gene: 11. CDR1 is SQVTM and CDR2 is ANQGSEA in the germline V gene.

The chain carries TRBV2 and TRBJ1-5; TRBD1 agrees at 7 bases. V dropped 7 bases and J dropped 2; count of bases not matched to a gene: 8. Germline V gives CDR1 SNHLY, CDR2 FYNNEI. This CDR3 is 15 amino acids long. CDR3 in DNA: TGTGCCAGCAATACCGACAGGGTAGGCAATCAGCCCCAGCATTTT. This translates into CASNTDRVGNQPQHF.

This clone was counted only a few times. CDR3 bases: TGTGCCAGCAGCTTAGCGGCAGGGGAGACAAATGAAGCTTTCTTT. Its translation is CASSLAAGETNEAFF. V is TRBV7-2 and J is TRBJ1-1; D is possibly TRBD1 (6 bases). V was cut by 0 bases and J by 7 bases, with 15 bases left in between. The CDR3 sequence is 15 residues long. Germline CDR1 is SGHTA and CDR2 is FQGNSA.

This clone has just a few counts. CDR3 coding DNA: TGTGCCAGCAGCCTCTCGGGGGGCGAGCTGGTCGAGCAGTACTTC. Its translation is CASSLSGGELVEQYF. This rearrangement joins TRBV9 to TRBJ2-7; a possible D gene is TRBD2 (7 bases). V lost 4 bases and J 6 bases, leaving 20 bases between the germline ends. The CDR3 consists of 15 residues. Germline CDR1 and CDR2: SGDLS and YYNGEE. The entire variable domain, with the rest obtained from reference TRBV9 and TRBJ2-7, is as follows: DSGVTQTPKHLITATGQRVTLRCSPRSGDLSVYWYQQSLDQGLQFLIQYYNGEERAKGNILERFSAQQFPDLHSELNLSSLELGDSALYFCASSLSGGELVEQYFGPGTRLTVT.

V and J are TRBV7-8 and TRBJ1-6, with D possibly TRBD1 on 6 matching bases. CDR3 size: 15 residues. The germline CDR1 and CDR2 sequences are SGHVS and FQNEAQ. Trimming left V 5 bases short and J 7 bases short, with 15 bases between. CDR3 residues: CASSPLRGANSPLHF. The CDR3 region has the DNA TGTGCCAGCAGCCCCCTCAGGGGAGCAAATTCACCCCTCCACTTT.

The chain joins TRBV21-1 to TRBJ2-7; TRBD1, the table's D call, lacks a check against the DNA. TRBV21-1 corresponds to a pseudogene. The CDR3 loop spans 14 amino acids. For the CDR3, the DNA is TGTGCCAGCGCTATTACAGGGACCTCCTACGAGCAGTACTTC. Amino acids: CASAITGTSYEQYF.

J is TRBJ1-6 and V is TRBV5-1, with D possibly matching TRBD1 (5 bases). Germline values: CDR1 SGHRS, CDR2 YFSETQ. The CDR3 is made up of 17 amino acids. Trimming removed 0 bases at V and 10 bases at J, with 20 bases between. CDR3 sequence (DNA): TGCGCCAGCAGCTTGGAGGTCCTACAGGAGATGGGATCACCCCTCCACTTT. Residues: CASSLEVLQEMGSPLHF.

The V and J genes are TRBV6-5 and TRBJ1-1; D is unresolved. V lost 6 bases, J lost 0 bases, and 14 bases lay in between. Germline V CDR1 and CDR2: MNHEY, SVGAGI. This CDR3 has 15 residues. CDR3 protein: CASRTLQVVNTEAFF. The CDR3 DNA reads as TGTGCCAGCAGGACACTCCAGGTCGTGAACACTGAAGCTTTCTTT.

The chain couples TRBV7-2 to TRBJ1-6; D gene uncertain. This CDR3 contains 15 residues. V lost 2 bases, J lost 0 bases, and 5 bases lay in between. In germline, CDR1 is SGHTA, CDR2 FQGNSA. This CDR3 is CASSLLSSYNSPLHF. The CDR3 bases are TGTGCCAGCAGCTTACTCAGCTCCTATAATTCACCCCTCCACTTT.

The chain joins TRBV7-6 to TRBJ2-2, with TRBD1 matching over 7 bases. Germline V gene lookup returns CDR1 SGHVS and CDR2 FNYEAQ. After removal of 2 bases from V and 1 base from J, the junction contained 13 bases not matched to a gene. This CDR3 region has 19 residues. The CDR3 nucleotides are TGTGCCAGCAGCTTATTTCTCCCAGGGGGAAATGTGAACACCGGGGAGCTGTTTTTT. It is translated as CASSLFLPGGNVNTGELFF.

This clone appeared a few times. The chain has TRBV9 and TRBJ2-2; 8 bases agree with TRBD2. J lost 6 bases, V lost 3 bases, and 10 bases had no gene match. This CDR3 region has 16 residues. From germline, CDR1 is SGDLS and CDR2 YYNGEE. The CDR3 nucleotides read TGTGCCAGCAGCGAGACCCATAGCGGGGTGGCCGGGGAGCTGTTTTTT. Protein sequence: CASSETHSGVAGELFF.

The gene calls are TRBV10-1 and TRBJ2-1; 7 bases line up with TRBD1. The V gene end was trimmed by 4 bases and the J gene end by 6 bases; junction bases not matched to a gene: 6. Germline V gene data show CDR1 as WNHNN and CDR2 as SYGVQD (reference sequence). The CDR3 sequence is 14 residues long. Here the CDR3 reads CASSGRQGTNEQFF. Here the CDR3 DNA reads TGCGCCAGCAGTGGGAGACAGGGTACCAATGAGCAGTTCTTC.

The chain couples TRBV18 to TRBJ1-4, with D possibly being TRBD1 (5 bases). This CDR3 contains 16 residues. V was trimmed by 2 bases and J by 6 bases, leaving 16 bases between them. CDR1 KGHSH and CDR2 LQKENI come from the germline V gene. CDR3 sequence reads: CASSPIPDSKDEKLFF. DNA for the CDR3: TGTGCCAGCTCACCAATACCTGACAGTAAGGATGAAAAACTGTTTTTT.

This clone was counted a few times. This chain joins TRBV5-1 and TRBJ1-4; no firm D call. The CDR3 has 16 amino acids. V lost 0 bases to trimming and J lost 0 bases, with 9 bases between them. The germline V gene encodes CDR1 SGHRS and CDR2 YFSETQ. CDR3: CASSLVASATNEKLFF. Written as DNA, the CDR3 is TGCGCCAGCAGCTTGGTGGCATCCGCAACTAATGAAAAACTGTTTTTT.

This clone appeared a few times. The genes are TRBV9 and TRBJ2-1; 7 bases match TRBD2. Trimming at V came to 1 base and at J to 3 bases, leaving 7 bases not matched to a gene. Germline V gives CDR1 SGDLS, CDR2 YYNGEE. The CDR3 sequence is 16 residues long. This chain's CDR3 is CASSVLGTTSYNEQFF. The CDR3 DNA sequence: TGTGCCAGCAGCGTATTGGGGACTACCAGCTACAATGAGCAGTTCTTC.

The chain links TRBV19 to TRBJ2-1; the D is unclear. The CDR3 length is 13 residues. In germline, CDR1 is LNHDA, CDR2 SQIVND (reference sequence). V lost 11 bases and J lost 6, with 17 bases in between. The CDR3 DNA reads TGTGCCGTCAGGATACCCGTCGGCAATGAGCAGTTCTTC. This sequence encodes CAVRIPVGNEQFF.

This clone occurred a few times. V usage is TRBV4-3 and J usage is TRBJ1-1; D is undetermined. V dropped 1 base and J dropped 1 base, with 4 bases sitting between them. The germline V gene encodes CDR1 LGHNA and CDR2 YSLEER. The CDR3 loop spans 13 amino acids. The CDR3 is CASSQVQNTEAFF. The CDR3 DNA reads TGCGCCAGCAGCCAAGTCCAGAACACTGAAGCTTTCTTT.

DNA for the CDR3: TGTGCCAGCAGTGACCTCCGGGACACGGATGAAAAACTGTTTTTT. Its protein product is CASSDLRDTDEKLFF. V gene TRBV25-1 combines with J gene TRBJ1-4, with a weak D call TRBD1 (6 bases). Trimming shortened V by 3 bases and J by 6 bases, and 14 bases separated the two germline ends. Germline CDR1 MGHDK, CDR2 SYGVNS. The CDR3 has 15 amino acids.

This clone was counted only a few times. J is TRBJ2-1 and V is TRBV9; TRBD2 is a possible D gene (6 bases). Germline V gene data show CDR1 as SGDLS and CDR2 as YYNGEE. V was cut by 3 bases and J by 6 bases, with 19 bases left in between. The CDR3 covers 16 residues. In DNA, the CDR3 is TGTGCCAGCAGCGCGGACCCGCGGGGAATATCCAATGAGCAGTTCTTC. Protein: CASSADPRGISNEQFF.

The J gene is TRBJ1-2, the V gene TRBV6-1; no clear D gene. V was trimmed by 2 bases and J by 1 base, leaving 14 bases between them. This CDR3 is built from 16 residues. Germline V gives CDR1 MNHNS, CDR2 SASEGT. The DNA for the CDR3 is TGTGCCAGCAGTGAAATTCCGCTCCGGGATAACTATGGCTACACCTTC. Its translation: CASSEIPLRDNYGYTF.